Only one count was recorded for the clone carrying this TCR beta chain. Antigen unknown. The PCR used 60 Vbeta and 13 Jbeta primers. Assay: immunoSEQ multiplex PCR; the TCRdb copy retains only in-frame clones and omits some. The table has 150,000 to 250,000 clones, approximately 83% seen once; the top ten hold 0.098%. Germline CDR1 SEHNR, CDR2 FQNEAQ (reference sequence). V was shortened by 2 bases and J by 7 bases, with 18 bases between the two germline ends. The CDR3 has 15 amino acids. These data are taken from a study of cytomegalovirus exposure and HLA in healthy donors. Whole-study context: Around 89 million unique TCRs from HLA-typed donors made up an early data release. Notes on the study in general: Later work associated fewer than 20,000 TCR beta sequences with HLA alleles at 0.05 false discovery rate. Donors were assumed by presence/absence analyses to have roughly uniform sequencing depth. In an earlier analysis, about 87% or about 30%: the productive usage of most TCR beta V segments.

Source material: PBMCs. This chain joins TRBV7-9 and TRBJ2-7, with D possibly TRBD1 on 6 matching bases. This receptor was identified in a boy aged 2 to 10 in good health and CMV-seronegative. CDR3 protein: CASSLPLGAGREQYF. The CDR3 bases are TGTGCCAGCAGCTTACCCCTGGGGGCTGGAAGGGAGCAGTACTTC.